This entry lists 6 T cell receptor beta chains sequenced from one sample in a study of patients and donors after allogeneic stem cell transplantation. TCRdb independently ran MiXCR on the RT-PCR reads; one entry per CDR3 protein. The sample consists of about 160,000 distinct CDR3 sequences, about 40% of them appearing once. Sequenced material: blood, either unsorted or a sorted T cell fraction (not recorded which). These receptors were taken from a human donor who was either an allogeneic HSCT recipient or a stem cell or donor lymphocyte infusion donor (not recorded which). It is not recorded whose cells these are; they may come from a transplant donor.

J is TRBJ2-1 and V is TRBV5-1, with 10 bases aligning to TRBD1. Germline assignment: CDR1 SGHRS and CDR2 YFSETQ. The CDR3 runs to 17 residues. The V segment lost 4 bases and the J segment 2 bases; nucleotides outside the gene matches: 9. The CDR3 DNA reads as TGCGCCAGCAGCCCCCGGACAGGGGGTTATACCTACAATGAGCAGTTCTTC. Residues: CASSPRTGGYTYNEQFF. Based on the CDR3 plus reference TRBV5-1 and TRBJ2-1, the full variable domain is KAGVTQTPRYLIKTRGQQVTLSCSPISGHRSVSWYQQTPGQGLQFLFEYFSETQRNKGNFPGRFSGRQFSNSRSEMNVSTLELGDSALYLCASSPRTGGYTYNEQFFGPGTRLTVL.

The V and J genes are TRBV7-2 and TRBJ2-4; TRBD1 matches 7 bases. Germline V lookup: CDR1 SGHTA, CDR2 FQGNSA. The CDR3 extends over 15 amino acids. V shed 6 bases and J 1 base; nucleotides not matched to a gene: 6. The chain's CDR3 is CASRSTGAAKNIQYF. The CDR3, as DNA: TGTGCCAGCAGATCTACAGGGGCGGCCAAAAACATTCAGTACTTC.

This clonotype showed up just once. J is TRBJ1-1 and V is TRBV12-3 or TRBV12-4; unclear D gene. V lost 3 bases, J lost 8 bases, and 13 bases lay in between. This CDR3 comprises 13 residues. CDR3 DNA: TGTGCCAGCAGTTTGGGCCAGGCCCGGGAAGCTTTCTTT. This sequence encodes CASSLGQAREAFF.

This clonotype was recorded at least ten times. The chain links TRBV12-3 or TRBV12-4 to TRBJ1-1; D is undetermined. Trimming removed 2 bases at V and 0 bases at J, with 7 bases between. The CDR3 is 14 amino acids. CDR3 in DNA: TGTGCCAGCAGTTTACGGGGTCTGAACACTGAAGCTTTCTTT. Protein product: CASSLRGLNTEAFF.

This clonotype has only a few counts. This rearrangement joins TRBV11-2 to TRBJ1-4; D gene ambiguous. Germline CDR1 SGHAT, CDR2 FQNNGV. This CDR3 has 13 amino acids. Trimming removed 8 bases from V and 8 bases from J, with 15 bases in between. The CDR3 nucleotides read TGTGCCAGCGGCGTGGGCCAGCAAGAAAAACTGTTTTTT. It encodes CASGVGQQEKLFF.

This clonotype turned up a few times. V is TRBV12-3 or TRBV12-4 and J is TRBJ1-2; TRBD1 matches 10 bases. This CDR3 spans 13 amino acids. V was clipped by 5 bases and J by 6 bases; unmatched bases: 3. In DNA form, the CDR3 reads TGTGCCAGCAGTCTCGGGACAGGGGATGGCTACACCTTC. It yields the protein CASSLGTGDGYTF.